Presented here are 26 T cell receptor beta chains from one specimen sequenced in a study of cytotoxic CD8 clonotypes in ibrutinib-treated CLL (dated by TCRdb to about 2021). Library method: the immunoSEQ multiplex PCR assay. In TCRdb, the immuneACCESS table is reduced to in-frame sequences with V and J assigned. These tables do not hold every clone; where another copy was compared, an unresolved V gene accounts for under half, and the others remain unexplained. This sample comprises more than 75,000 clones, 75% to 80% of them detected only once. Clones ranked in the top ten supply 20% to 25% of the sample. The meaning of the sample's time point label: roughly 25 months on ibrutinib. Sample: PBMCs, taken after 24 months of ibrutinib treatment. The receptor source for this set is a human donor with chronic lymphocytic leukemia.

On this clone itself: This sample includes further DNA sequences coding for the same CDR3. The V gene is TRBV7-9, the J gene TRBJ1-5; D is ambiguous. Germline CDR1 and CDR2: SEHNR and FQNEAQ (reference sequence). Between the trimmed V and J ends, which lost 1 base and 2 bases, there was a span of 0 bases. There are 12 residues in the CDR3. Here the CDR3 DNA reads TGTGCCAGCAGCTTAGGCAATCAGCCCCAGCATTTT. It encodes CASSLGNQPQHF.

This chain connects TRBV18 to TRBJ1-4; the match to TRBD1 covers 10 bases. V shed 2 bases and J 6 bases; nucleotides not matched to a gene: 3. Germline V CDR1 and CDR2: KGHSH, LQKENI. The CDR3 runs 15 residues. This chain's CDR3 is CASSPRTGGDEKLFF. The CDR3 DNA reads TGTGCCAGCTCACCAAGGACAGGGGGGGATGAAAAACTGTTTTTT.

This clone appeared many times. The chain uses TRBV2 and TRBJ1-5, with D maybe TRBD1 (5 bases). The CDR3 spans 14 residues. Germline V gene lookup returns CDR1 SNHLY and CDR2 FYNNEI. The V end was cut by 6 bases, the J end by 1 base, with 10 bases between. CDR3 sequence reads: CASRGGTSNQPQHF. CDR3 DNA: TGTGCCAGCAGAGGAGGGACGAGCAATCAGCCCCAGCATTTT.

The rearrangement joins TRBV7-3 to TRBJ2-2; perhaps TRBD1 as D (5 bases). Germline CDR1 SGHTA, CDR2 FQGTGA. The CDR3 has 15 residues. V lost 6 bases and J 0 bases, leaving 11 bases between the germline ends. The CDR3 reads CASSMTASNTGELFF. The DNA for the CDR3 is TGTGCCAGCAGTATGACAGCCTCGAACACCGGGGAGCTGTTTTTT.

V and J are TRBV5-4 and TRBJ2-7, with 11 bases lining up with TRBD2. The trim removed 4 bases at V and 1 base at J, leaving 7 bases unmatched. This CDR3 has 16 residues. Germline CDR1 SGHNT, CDR2 YYREEE (reference sequence). This CDR3 reads CASSQDLAGGSYEQYF. Written as DNA, the CDR3 is TGTGCCAGCAGCCAGGACCTAGCGGGAGGATCCTACGAGCAGTACTTC.

The chain couples TRBV7-9 to TRBJ1-3; D is uncertain. V was cut by 5 bases and J by 2 bases, with 1 base left in between. The germline CDR1 and CDR2 sequences are SEHNR and FQNEAQ (reference sequence). The CDR3 totals 11 residues. This chain's CDR3 is CASSPGNTIYF. DNA for the CDR3: TGTGCCAGCAGCCCTGGAAACACCATATATTTT.

The genes are TRBV7-2 and TRBJ1-2; 7 nucleotides agree with TRBD1. CDR1 SGHTA and CDR2 FQGNSA come from the germline V gene. Trimming took 1 base from V and 4 from J; bases not matched to a gene: 9. There are 16 residues in the CDR3. The CDR3 region is CASSLEGNRGFYGYTF. In DNA form, the CDR3 reads TGTGCCAGCAGCTTAGAAGGCAACAGGGGTTTCTATGGCTACACCTTC.

This CDR3 is CASSETDSNQPQHF. In nucleotides, the CDR3 is TGTGCCAGCAGTGAGACAGATAGCAATCAGCCCCAGCATTTT. The rearrangement links TRBV2 to TRBJ1-5, with a weak D call TRBD1 (5 bases). The CDR3 runs 14 residues. The germline CDR1 and CDR2 sequences are SNHLY and FYNNEI. Trimming removed 3 bases from V and 0 bases from J, with 6 bases in between.

The chain employs TRBV5-5 and TRBJ1-2; no definite D call. CDR1 and CDR2 (germline): SGHKS, YYEKEE (reference sequence). Between the trimmed V and J ends, which lost 1 base and 4 bases, there was a span of 11 bases. The CDR3 consists of 14 residues. As DNA, the CDR3 is TGTGCCAGCAGCTTGTTGGGCAGCTTCTATGGCTACACCTTC. Residues: CASSLLGSFYGYTF.

In DNA, the CDR3 is TGTGCCAGCAGCGTATCCGCTAGCGGGGTAACCGGGGAGCTGTTTTTT. Its protein product is CASSVSASGVTGELFF. The rearrangement links TRBV9 to TRBJ2-2; 9 nucleotides match TRBD2. Unmatched junction bases numbered 6, after V lost 1 base and J lost 5 bases. CDR1 SGDLS and CDR2 YYNGEE come from the germline V gene. The CDR3 consists of 16 residues.

This clone was counted a single time. This rearrangement joins TRBV7-2 to TRBJ2-1; 9 bases fit TRBD1. With 5 bases clipped from V and 9 bases from J, the junction kept 14 bases outside the gene matches. The CDR3 covers 16 residues. Germline-derived CDR1 and CDR2 are SGHTA and FQGNSA. CDR3 loop: CASSGGGTGYFTEQFF. CDR3 nucleotides: TGTGCCAGCAGCGGAGGGGGGACAGGGTATTTCACTGAGCAGTTCTTC. Full variable domain (rest looked up from reference TRBV7-2 and TRBJ2-1): GAGVSQSPSNKVTEKGKDVELRCDPISGHTALYWYRQSLGQGLEFLIYFQGNSAPDKSGLPSDRFSAERTGGSVSTLTIQRTQQEDSAVYLCASSGGGTGYFTEQFFGPGTRLTVL.

The chain joins TRBV9 to TRBJ2-1; the D is unclear. CDR3 length: 15 residues. Between the trimmed V and J ends, which lost 1 base and 2 bases, there was a span of 10 bases. Germline loops: CDR1 SGDLS, CDR2 YYNGEE. The CDR3 loop is CASSVSSPPYNEQFF. The CDR3 DNA is TGTGCCAGCAGCGTATCGTCCCCTCCCTACAATGAGCAGTTCTTC.

The chain joins TRBV15 to TRBJ2-7; TRBD2 agrees at 9 bases. Per the germline V gene, CDR1 is LNHNV and CDR2 is YYDKDF (reference sequence). The CDR3 runs 16 residues. V lost 4 bases to trimming and J lost 1 base; unmatched junction nucleotides: 8. The CDR3 loop reads CATSILAGVRSYEQYF. DNA of the CDR3: TGTGCCACCAGCATTTTAGCGGGGGTTAGGTCCTACGAGCAGTACTTC.

On this clone itself: A read error may account for a junction end that differs from germline. The rearrangement uses TRBV20-1 and TRBJ1-1; 7 nucleotides match TRBD1. CDR1 DFQATT and CDR2 SNEGSKA come from the germline V gene (reference sequence). This CDR3 spans 11 amino acids. CDR3: CSARDRDKAFF. The CDR3 DNA is TGCAGTGCGAGAGACAGGGACAAAGCTTTCTTT.

This clone was found once. The chain carries TRBV4-2 and TRBJ2-7; D is perhaps TRBD2 (6 bases). The CDR3 extends over 14 amino acids. Trimming took 0 bases from V and 3 from J, leaving 9 bases between them. In germline, CDR1 is LGHNA, CDR2 YNFKEQ. The CDR3: CASSQEAEGYEQYF. The DNA of the CDR3 is TGTGCCAGCAGCCAAGAGGCGGAGGGCTACGAGCAGTACTTC.

The chain uses TRBV14 and TRBJ2-7; D is perhaps TRBD2 (5 bases). The CDR3 covers 15 residues. V shed 4 bases and J shed 2 bases, with 15 bases lying between them. CDR1 and CDR2 (germline): SGHDN, FVKESK. For the CDR3, the DNA is TGTGCCAGCAGCCCGCTGGGAGCGGAGACCTACGAGCAGTACTTC. Its translation is CASSPLGAETYEQYF. Full variable domain (remainder filled in from reference TRBV14 and TRBJ2-7): EAGVTQFPSHSVIEKGQTVTLRCDPISGHDNLYWYRRVMGKEIKFLLHFVKESKQDESGMPNNRFLAERTGGTYSTLKVQPAELEDSGVYFCASSPLGAETYEQYFGPGTRLTVT.

Only one count was recorded for this clone. This chain uses TRBV19 with TRBJ1-1; D is perhaps TRBD1 (5 bases). The CDR3 is 13 residues long. Germline V gene data show CDR1 as LNHDA and CDR2 as SQIVND (reference sequence). Trimming left V 0 bases short and J 3 bases short, with 5 bases between. The CDR3 region is CASSIEQDTEAFF. The CDR3 DNA is TGTGCCAGTAGTATAGAACAGGACACTGAAGCTTTCTTT.

V and J are TRBV5-6 and TRBJ1-2; 9 bases align to TRBD1. Germline CDR1 reads SGHDT; CDR2 reads YYEEEE. The CDR3 extends over 14 amino acids. The trim removed 2 bases at V and 8 bases at J, leaving 7 bases unmatched. CDR3 region: CASSFRDRVRGYTF. The CDR3 bases are TGTGCCAGCAGCTTCCGGGACAGGGTTAGGGGCTACACCTTC.

The V gene is TRBV18, the J gene TRBJ2-5; 8 positions agree with TRBD1. Trimming cost V 5 bases and J 4 bases; bases outside gene matches: 3. Germline CDR1 KGHSH, CDR2 LQKENI. The CDR3 length is 13 residues. CDR3 sequence reads: CASSFGQGETQYF. DNA of the CDR3: TGTGCCAGCTCATTCGGACAGGGAGAGACCCAGTACTTC.

The J gene is TRBJ1-4, the V gene TRBV18; a weak D match, TRBD1 (6 bases). Trimming pared 9 bases from V and 8 bases from J, leaving 22 bases between. The CDR3 is made up of 15 amino acids. CDR1 and CDR2 from the germline V gene are KGHSH and LQKENI. The CDR3 is CASSMEDRRGEKLFF. The CDR3, as DNA: TGTGCCAGTTCCATGGAAGACAGGAGGGGAGAAAAACTGTTTTTT.

V and J are TRBV2 and TRBJ2-6; D may match TRBD1 or TRBD2 (6 bases each). Germline assignment: CDR1 SNHLY and CDR2 FYNNEI. The CDR3 spans 14 residues. V was pared by 8 bases and J by 1 base, with 9 bases between. The CDR3 bases are TGTGCCAGCGGGGGGACATCTGGGGCCAACGTCCTGACTTTC. It translates to CASGGTSGANVLTF. Filled out from reference TRBV2 and TRBJ2-6, the complete variable domain reads EPEVTQTPSHQVTQMGQEVILRCVPISNHLYFYWYRQILGQKVEFLVSFYNNEISEKSEIFDDQFSVERPDGSNFTLKIRSTKLEDSAMYFCASGGTSGANVLTFGAGSRLTVL.

The chain couples TRBV19 to TRBJ1-3; 7 bases are a match to TRBD1. V shed 3 bases and J 0 bases; nucleotides not matched to a gene: 8. The CDR3 runs 17 residues. Germline assignment: CDR1 LNHDA and CDR2 SQIVND (reference sequence). The CDR3 nucleotides read TGTGCCAGTAGTATCCCCGGGACAGCCTACTCTGGAAACACCATATATTTT. Protein: CASSIPGTAYSGNTIYF.

The gene calls are TRBV14 and TRBJ2-1, with no clear D. Germline lookup yields CDR1 SGHDN and CDR2 FVKESK. The CDR3 covers 14 residues. The V gene lost 4 bases and the J gene lost 4 bases, with 11 bases spanning the gap. This chain's CDR3 is CASSLDGSYNEQFF. CDR3 in DNA: TGTGCCAGCAGCCTTGACGGGTCGTACAATGAGCAGTTCTTC.

The chain recombines TRBV6-1 with TRBJ1-1; D is perhaps TRBD1 (5 bases). Germline-derived CDR1 and CDR2 are MNHNS and SASEGT. V lost 7 bases to trimming and J lost 0 bases, with 12 bases between them. The CDR3 has 14 amino acids. The CDR3 DNA follows: TGTGCCAGCACCATGAAGGGGTTGAACACTGAAGCTTTCTTT. This translates into CASTMKGLNTEAFF.

The J gene is TRBJ1-2, the V gene TRBV7-2; the match to TRBD1 covers 11 bases. The CDR3 consists of 16 residues. Germline CDR1 and CDR2: SGHTA and FQGNSA. The V gene end was trimmed by 5 bases and the J gene end by 5 bases; junction bases not matched to a gene: 10. The DNA for the CDR3 is TGTGCCAGCAGCAAACGGGAGGGACAGGGGGTGTATGGCTACACCTTC. Its translation is CASSKREGQGVYGYTF.

This chain connects TRBV19 to TRBJ1-1; D perhaps matches TRBD1 (5 bases). V was cut by 3 bases and J by 4 bases, with 9 bases left in between. This CDR3 comprises 13 residues. Germline CDR1 LNHDA, CDR2 SQIVND (reference sequence). Written as DNA, the CDR3 is TGTGCCAGTAGTATGACAGTTCTCACTGAAGCTTTCTTT. Translating gives CASSMTVLTEAFF.